This T cell receptor beta chain appears in the sequencing data of a study of T cell repertoires in cytomegalovirus infection. In TCRdb, the reads were re-called with MiXCR into one record per CDR3 protein. The sample holds 350,000 to 500,000 distinct CDR3 sequences, roughly 31% seen once. Germline V lookup: CDR1 SGHVS, CDR2 FNYEAQ. The CDR3 totals 15 residues. After removal of 2 bases from V and 4 bases from J, the junction contained 7 bases not matched to a gene. The table lists this clonotype with a few counts. Specimen: PBMCs. The chain employs TRBV7-6 and TRBJ2-7; 8 bases map to TRBD2. The origin of this receptor is a human donor in good health (CMV status not recorded). Some clones in this sample may be carry-over from other donors' samples. The chain's CDR3 is CASSLFERGYYEQYF. CDR3 sequence (DNA): TGTGCCAGCAGCTTATTCGAGCGGGGGTATTACGAGCAGTACTTC.